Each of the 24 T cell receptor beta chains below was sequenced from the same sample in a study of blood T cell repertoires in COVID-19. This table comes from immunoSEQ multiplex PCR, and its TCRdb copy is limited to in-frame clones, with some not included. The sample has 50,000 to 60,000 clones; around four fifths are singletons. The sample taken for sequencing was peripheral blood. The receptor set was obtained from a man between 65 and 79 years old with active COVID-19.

The CDR3 spells CASSRLRGSPLHF. In DNA, the CDR3 is TGTGCCAGCAGTCGCCTCCGGGGTTCACCCCTCCACTTT. The rearrangement joins TRBV12-3 or TRBV12-4 to TRBJ1-6; D not certain. The CDR3 contains 13 residues. V was shortened by 5 bases and J by 9 bases, with 11 bases between the two germline ends.

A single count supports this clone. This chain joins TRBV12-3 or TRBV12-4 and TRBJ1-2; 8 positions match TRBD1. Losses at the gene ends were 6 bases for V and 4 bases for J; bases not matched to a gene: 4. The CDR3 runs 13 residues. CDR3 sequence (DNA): TGTGCCAGCAGACGGACAGGGAGCTATGGCTACACCTTC. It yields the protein CASRRTGSYGYTF.

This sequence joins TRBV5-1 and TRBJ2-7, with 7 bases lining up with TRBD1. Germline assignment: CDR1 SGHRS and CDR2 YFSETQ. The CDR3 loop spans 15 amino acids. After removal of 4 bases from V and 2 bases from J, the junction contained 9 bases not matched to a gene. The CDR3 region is CASSPRDSVTYEQYF. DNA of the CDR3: TGCGCCAGCAGCCCCCGGGACAGCGTAACCTACGAGCAGTACTTC.

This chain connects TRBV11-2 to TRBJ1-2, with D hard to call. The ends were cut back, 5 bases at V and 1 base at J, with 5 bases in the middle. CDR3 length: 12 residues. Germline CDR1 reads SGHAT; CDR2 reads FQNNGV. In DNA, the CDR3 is TGTGCCAGCAGCGGCCGTAACTATGGCTACACCTTC. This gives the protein CASSGRNYGYTF.

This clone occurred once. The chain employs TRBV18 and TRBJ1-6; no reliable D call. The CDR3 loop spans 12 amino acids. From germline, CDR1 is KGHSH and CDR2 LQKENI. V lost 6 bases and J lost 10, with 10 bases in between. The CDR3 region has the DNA TGTGCCAGCTCCTCCACGGGATCACCCCTCCACTTT. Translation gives CASSSTGSPLHF.

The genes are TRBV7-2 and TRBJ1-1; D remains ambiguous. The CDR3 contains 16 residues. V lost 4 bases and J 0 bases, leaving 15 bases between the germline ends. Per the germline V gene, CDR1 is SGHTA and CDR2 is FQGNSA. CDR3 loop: CASSSRRRRMNTEAFF. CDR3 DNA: TGTGCCAGCAGCTCCCGTCGACGGCGGATGAACACTGAAGCTTTCTTT.

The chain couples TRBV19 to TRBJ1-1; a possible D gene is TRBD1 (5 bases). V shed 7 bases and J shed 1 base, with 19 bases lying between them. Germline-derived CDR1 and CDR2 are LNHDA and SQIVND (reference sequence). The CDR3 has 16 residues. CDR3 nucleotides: TGTGCCAGTATCGATGATACAGGCCTCGGGAACACTGAAGCTTTCTTT. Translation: CASIDDTGLGNTEAFF.

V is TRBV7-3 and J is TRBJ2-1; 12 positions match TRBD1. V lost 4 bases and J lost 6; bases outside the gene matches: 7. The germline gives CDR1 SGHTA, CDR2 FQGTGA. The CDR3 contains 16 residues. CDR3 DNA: TGTGCCAGCAGCTCGACCGGGACAGGGGGCATCAATGAGCAGTTCTTC. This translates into CASSSTGTGGINEQFF.

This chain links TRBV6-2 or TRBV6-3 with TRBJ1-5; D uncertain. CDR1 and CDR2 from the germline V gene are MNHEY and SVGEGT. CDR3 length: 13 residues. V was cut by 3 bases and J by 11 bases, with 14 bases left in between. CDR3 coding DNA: TGTGCCAGCAGTTATTTGGACTCCTCGGCCCAGCATTTT. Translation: CASSYLDSSAQHF.

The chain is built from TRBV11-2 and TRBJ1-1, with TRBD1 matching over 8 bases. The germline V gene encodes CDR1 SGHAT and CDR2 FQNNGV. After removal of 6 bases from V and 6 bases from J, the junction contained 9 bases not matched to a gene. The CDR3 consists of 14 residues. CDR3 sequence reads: CASSPTDRGAEAFF. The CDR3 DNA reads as TGTGCCAGCAGTCCAACCGACAGGGGCGCTGAAGCTTTCTTT.

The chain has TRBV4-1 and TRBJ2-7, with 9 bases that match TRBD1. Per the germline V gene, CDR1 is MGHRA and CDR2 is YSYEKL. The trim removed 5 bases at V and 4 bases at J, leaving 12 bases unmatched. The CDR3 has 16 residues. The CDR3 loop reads CASSKAGTGIGYEQYF. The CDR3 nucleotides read TGCGCCAGCAGCAAGGCCGGGACAGGGATAGGATACGAGCAGTACTTC.

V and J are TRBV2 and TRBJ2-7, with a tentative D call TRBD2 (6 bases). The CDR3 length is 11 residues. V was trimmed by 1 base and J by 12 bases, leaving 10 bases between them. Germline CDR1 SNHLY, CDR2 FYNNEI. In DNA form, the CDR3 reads TGTGCCAGCAGTGAAGGTCGGGGGTCGTACTTC. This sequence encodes CASSEGRGSYF.

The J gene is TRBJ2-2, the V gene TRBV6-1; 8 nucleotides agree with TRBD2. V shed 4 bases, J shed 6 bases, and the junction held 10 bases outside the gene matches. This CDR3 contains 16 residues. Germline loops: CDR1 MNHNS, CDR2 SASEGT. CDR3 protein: CASSGRGGRGAGELFF. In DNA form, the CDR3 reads TGTGCCAGCAGTGGACGGGGGGGCCGGGGCGCCGGGGAGCTGTTTTTT.

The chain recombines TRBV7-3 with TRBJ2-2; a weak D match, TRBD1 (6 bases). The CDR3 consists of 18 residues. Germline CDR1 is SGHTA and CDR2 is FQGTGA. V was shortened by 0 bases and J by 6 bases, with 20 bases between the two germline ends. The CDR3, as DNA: TGTGCCAGCAGCTTAACCCCCCGGGACACAAAACTTCCCGGGGAGCTGTTTTTT. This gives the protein CASSLTPRDTKLPGELFF.

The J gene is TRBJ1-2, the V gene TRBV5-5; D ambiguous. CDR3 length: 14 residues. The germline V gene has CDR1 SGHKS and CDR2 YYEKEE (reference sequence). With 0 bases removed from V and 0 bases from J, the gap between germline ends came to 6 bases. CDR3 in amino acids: CASSLGATNYGYTF. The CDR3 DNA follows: TGTGCCAGCAGCTTGGGGGCAACTAACTATGGCTACACCTTC. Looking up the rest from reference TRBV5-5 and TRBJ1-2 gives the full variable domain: DAGVTQSPTHLIKTRGQQVTLRCSPISGHKSVSWYQQVLGQGPQFIFQYYEKEERGRGNFPDRFSARQFPNYSSELNVNALLLGDSALYLCASSLGATNYGYTFGSGTRLTVV.

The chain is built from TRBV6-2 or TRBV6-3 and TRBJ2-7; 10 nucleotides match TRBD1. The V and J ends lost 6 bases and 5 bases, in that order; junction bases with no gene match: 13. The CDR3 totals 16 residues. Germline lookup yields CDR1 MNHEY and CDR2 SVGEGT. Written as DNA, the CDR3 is TGTGCCAGCAGCCTTATGGGACAGGGGAAGAGCGACGAGCAGTACTTC. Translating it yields CASSLMGQGKSDEQYF.

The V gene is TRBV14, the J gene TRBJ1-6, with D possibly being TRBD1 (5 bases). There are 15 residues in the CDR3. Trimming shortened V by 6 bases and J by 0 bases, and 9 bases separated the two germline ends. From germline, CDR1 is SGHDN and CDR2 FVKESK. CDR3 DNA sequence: TGTGCCAGCAGACCGACAGACTCCTATAATTCACCCCTCCACTTT. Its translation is CASRPTDSYNSPLHF.

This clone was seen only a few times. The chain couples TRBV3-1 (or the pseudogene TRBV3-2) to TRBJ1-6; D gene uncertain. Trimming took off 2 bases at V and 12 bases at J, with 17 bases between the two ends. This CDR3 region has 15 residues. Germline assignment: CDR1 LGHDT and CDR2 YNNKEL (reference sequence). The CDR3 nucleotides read TGTGCCAGCAGCCAATTCGGCCAGCGCGACCGACCCCTCCACTTT. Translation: CASSQFGQRDRPLHF.

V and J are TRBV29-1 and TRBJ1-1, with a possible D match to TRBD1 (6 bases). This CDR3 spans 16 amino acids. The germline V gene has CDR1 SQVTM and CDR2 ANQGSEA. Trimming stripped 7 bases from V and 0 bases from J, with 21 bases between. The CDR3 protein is CSADTGLGFMNTEAFF. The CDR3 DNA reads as TGCAGCGCGGATACAGGGCTCGGATTCATGAACACTGAAGCTTTCTTT.

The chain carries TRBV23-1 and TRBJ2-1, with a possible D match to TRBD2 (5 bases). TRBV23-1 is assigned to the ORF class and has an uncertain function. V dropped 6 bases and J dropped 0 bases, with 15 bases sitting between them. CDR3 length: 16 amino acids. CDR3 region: CASSRERLCSYNEQFF. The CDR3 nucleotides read TGCGCCAGCAGCCGGGAACGTCTTTGCTCCTACAATGAGCAGTTCTTC.

CDR3 sequence reads: CASSFRGGLYEQYF. The CDR3 DNA is TGTGCCAGCAGCTTTCGCGGGGGGCTCTACGAGCAGTACTTC. This chain joins TRBV7-2 and TRBJ2-7; 8 bases line up with TRBD2. Germline-derived CDR1 and CDR2 are SGHTA and FQGNSA. Trimming removed 3 bases from V and 3 bases from J; junction bases left unmatched: 4. The CDR3 extends over 14 amino acids.

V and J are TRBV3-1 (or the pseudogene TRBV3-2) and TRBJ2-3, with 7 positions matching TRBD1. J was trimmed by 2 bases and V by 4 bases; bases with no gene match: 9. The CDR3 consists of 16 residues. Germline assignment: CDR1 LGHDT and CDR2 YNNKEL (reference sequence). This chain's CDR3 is CASSPYTGVLTDTQYF. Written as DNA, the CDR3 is TGTGCCAGCAGCCCTTATACAGGGGTCCTCACAGATACGCAGTATTTT.

CDR3 region: CASSLTGGGMNTEAFF. CDR3 nucleotides: TGCGCCAGCAGCTTGACAGGGGGAGGGATGAACACTGAAGCTTTCTTT. This rearrangement joins TRBV5-1 to TRBJ1-1; 8 nucleotides agree with TRBD1. This CDR3 is built from 16 residues. Germline V gene data show CDR1 as SGHRS and CDR2 as YFSETQ. The trim removed 1 base at V and 0 bases at J, leaving 5 bases unmatched.

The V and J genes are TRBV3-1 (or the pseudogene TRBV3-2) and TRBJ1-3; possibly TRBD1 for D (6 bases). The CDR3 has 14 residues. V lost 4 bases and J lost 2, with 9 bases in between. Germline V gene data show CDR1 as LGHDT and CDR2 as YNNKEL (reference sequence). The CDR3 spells CASSPSGAGNTIYF. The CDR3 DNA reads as TGTGCCAGCAGCCCATCAGGGGCTGGAAACACCATATATTTT.